Listed below are T cell receptor beta chains from one sample, sequenced in a study of blood T cell repertoires in COVID-19. The data were produced by immunoSEQ multiplex PCR, yet TCRdb's version contains in-frame clones alone and is incomplete. The sample holds under 450,000 clones, 70% to 90% seen once. The sequenced sample consisted of peripheral blood. These receptors all come from a woman between 50 and 59 years old with COVID-19, enrolled during active disease. Both conserved end residues are part of each CDR3. A D gene is named only where the DNA matches it firmly. Clone size appears in some rows only: once, few, many, or a class for an expanded clone.

CDR3aa | CDR3nt | v_gene | abundance | j_gene | d_gene
CASSLGPLGGYEQYF | TGTGCCAGCAGCTTAGGTCCCCTCGGGGGCTACGAGCAGTACTTC | TRBV11-2 | once | TRBJ2-7 | .
CASGRLQLTDTQYF | TGTGCCAGCGGCCGCCTACAGCTCACAGATACGCAGTATTTT | TRBV9 | . | TRBJ2-3 | .
CASSSPQGLGGYTF | TGTGCCAGCAGCTCCCCTCAGGGATTGGGTGGCTACACCTTC | TRBV7-9 | . | TRBJ1-2 | .
CASSQEGGNRGYEQYF | TGTGCCAGCAGCCAAGAAGGAGGGAATCGTGGCTACGAGCAGTACTTC | TRBV3-1/TRBV3-2 | . | TRBJ2-7 | .
CASSFSGGGRQTQYF | TGTGCCAGCAGCTTCTCGGGAGGGGGGAGGCAGACCCAGTACTTC | TRBV7-8 | . | TRBJ2-5 | TRBD2
CASSHSTLRGLPEAFF | TGTGCCAGCAGCCATTCAACGCTCAGGGGATTGCCTGAAGCTTTCTTT | TRBV3-1/TRBV3-2 | . | TRBJ1-1 | .
CASTRGETGELFF | TGCGCCAGCACCAGGGGAGAAACCGGGGAGCTGTTTTTT | TRBV5-1 | . | TRBJ2-2 | .
CASSIRGLGTEAFF | TGTGCCAGCAGTATCAGGGGGCTGGGAACTGAAGCTTTCTTT | TRBV27 | . | TRBJ1-1 | TRBD1
CATAQFSGQPQHF | TGTGCCACCGCACAGTTCTCTGGTCAGCCCCAGCATTTT | TRBV6-5 | . | TRBJ1-5 | .
CAWDREEGQPQHF | TGTGCCTGGGACAGGGAGGAGGGTCAGCCCCAGCATTTT | TRBV30 | once | TRBJ1-5 | TRBD1
CASRPLDRESGGYTF | TGTGCCAGTAGGCCCCTTGATCGGGAAAGCGGTGGCTACACCTTC | TRBV19 | . | TRBJ1-2 | .
CASGLPRSTEAFF | TGTGCCAGCGGCCTCCCTAGGAGCACTGAAGCTTTCTTT | TRBV11-1 | . | TRBJ1-1 | .
CASSPNRVRAGELFF | TGTGCCAGCAGCCCCAACAGGGTTAGGGCCGGGGAGCTGTTTTTT | TRBV3-1/TRBV3-2 | . | TRBJ2-2 | .
CASSSDPGQGSYGYTF | TGTGCCAGCAGCTCAGATCCGGGACAGGGGTCCTATGGCTACACCTTC | TRBV7-8 | . | TRBJ1-2 | TRBD1
CATSRGANTEAFF | TGTGCCACCAGCAGAGGGGCGAACACTGAAGCTTTCTTT | TRBV15 | once | TRBJ1-1 | .
CSDWDSETNYGYTF | TGCAGCGATTGGGACAGCGAGACTAACTATGGCTACACCTTC | TRBV29-1 | . | TRBJ1-2 | TRBD1
CASSTSGGSYNEQFF | TGTGCCAGCAGCACCAGCGGGGGTTCCTACAATGAGCAGTTCTTC | TRBV7-9 | . | TRBJ2-1 | TRBD2
CATSDFGQNKETQYF | TGTGCCACCAGTGATTTCGGACAGAACAAAGAGACCCAGTACTTC | TRBV24-1 | . | TRBJ2-5 | .
CASSIDLYTEAFF | TGTGCCAGTAGTATAGACCTTTACACTGAAGCTTTCTTT | TRBV19 | . | TRBJ1-1 | .
CAWSVGQGSGQPQHF | TGTGCCTGGAGTGTCGGACAGGGGTCAGGGCAGCCCCAGCATTTT | TRBV30 | . | TRBJ1-5 | TRBD1
CASPREGDYGYTF | TGTGCCAGCCCCCGCGAGGGGGACTATGGCTACACCTTC | TRBV5-8 | . | TRBJ1-2 | .
CASSQDRTSTDTQYF | TGTGCCAGCAGCCAGGACAGGACCAGCACAGATACGCAGTATTTT | TRBV3-1/TRBV3-2 | . | TRBJ2-3 | TRBD1
CASSPYRDPNEKLFF | TGTGCCAGCAGCCCATACAGGGATCCTAATGAAAAACTGTTTTTT | TRBV7-6 | . | TRBJ1-4 | .
CAWTQGSYGYTF | TGTGCCTGGACTCAGGGTTCCTATGGCTACACCTTC | TRBV30 | once | TRBJ1-2 | .
CASSLELGQPQHF | TGTGCCAGCAGTCTGGAGCTCGGTCAGCCCCAGCATTTT | TRBV12-3/TRBV12-4 | . | TRBJ1-5 | .
CATNAQGNYGYTF | TGTGCCACCAATGCACAGGGGAACTATGGCTACACCTTC | TRBV24-1 | . | TRBJ1-2 | TRBD1
CASAMGGAAGTQYF | TGTGCCAGCGCTATGGGGGGGGCGGCTGGTACGCAGTATTTT | TRBV28 | . | TRBJ2-3 | .
CASSSWGRQDEAFF | TGTGCCAGCAGCTCCTGGGGCAGACAGGATGAAGCTTTCTTT | TRBV7-9 | . | TRBJ1-1 | .
CASSLIPGVEAFF | TGTGCCAGCAGCTTAATCCCCGGGGTTGAAGCTTTCTTT | TRBV7-3 | . | TRBJ1-1 | .
CASSFDPGLEAGELFF | TGTGCCAGCAGCTTCGACCCGGGACTAGAGGCCGGGGAGCTGTTTTTT | TRBV9 | . | TRBJ2-2 | TRBD2
CASRSFGLTAEAFF | TGTGCCAGCAGGTCCTTCGGCTTGACAGCAGAAGCTTTCTTT | TRBV5-4 | few | TRBJ1-1 | .
CASSQVSLSSYNEQFF | TGCGCCAGCAGCCAAGTCTCCCTGAGCTCCTACAATGAGCAGTTCTTC | TRBV4-1 | once | TRBJ2-1 | .
CASTNREGNTIYF | TGTGCCTCTACGAACAGGGAAGGAAACACCATATATTTT | TRBV30 | . | TRBJ1-3 | .
CASSVGAGPNYEQYF | TGTGCCAGCAGCGTAGGGGCAGGGCCGAACTACGAGCAGTACTTC | TRBV9 | . | TRBJ2-7 | .
CASSLGAGGPNEQFF | TGTGCCAGCAGCTTAGGAGCGGGGGGGCCGAATGAGCAGTTCTTC | TRBV7-8 | . | TRBJ2-1 | TRBD2
CASSQGGSTDTQYF | TGTGCCAGCAGCCAAGGAGGAAGCACAGATACGCAGTATTTT | TRBV14 | . | TRBJ2-3 | .
CASSGQGKRTEAFF | TGTGCCAGCAGCGGACAGGGAAAGAGGACTGAAGCTTTCTTT | TRBV7-9 | . | TRBJ1-1 | TRBD1
CASSPGLRDKDNEQFF | TGTGCCAGCAGCCCCGGCCTCCGGGACAAAGACAATGAGCAGTTCTTC | TRBV6-6 | . | TRBJ2-1 | .
CATSDPQGVAGGSDTQYF | TGTGCCACCAGTGATCCCCAGGGTGTAGCGGGGGGGAGCGATACGCAGTATTTT | TRBV24-1 | . | TRBJ2-3 | TRBD2
CASQPSPGNEQYF | TGTGCCAGCCAGCCGTCTCCAGGGAACGAGCAGTACTTC | TRBV6-5 | . | TRBJ2-7 | .
CASSQGRIYGYTF | TGTGCCAGCAGCCAAGGCAGGATTTATGGCTACACCTTC | TRBV3-1/TRBV3-2 | . | TRBJ1-2 | .
CASSPRQGVYEQYF | TGTGCCAGCAGTCCAAGACAGGGGGTCTACGAGCAGTACTTC | TRBV27 | . | TRBJ2-7 | TRBD1
CASSEARGWDTEAFF | TGCGCCAGCAGTGAGGCCAGGGGGTGGGACACTGAAGCTTTCTTT | TRBV10-2 | . | TRBJ1-1 | TRBD1